The clone carrying this T cell receptor (beta chain) is medium-sized (0.01 to 0.1%) by share. The sample comes from a study of blood T cell repertoires in COVID-19. Turning to the study itself: Some COVID-19 samples were acute and others convalescent; all came from the United States, Italy and Spain.

TCRdb's copy holds only in-frame clones and misses some; the assay was immunoSEQ multiplex PCR. The sample carries approximately 300,000 clones, about 90% recorded once. Those enrolled, adults aged about 18 to 89 years, came from about 24 US areas. Cohorts were assigned according to the clinical history that participants reported. This clonotype was obtained from a woman under 40 who had recovered from COVID-19. Sequenced material: PBMCs or T cells enriched from blood (not recorded which).

The CDR3 sequence is CASSAPRARTDTQYF. As DNA, the CDR3 is TGTGCCAGCAGCGCCCCGAGGGCCCGGACAGATACGCAGTATTTT. The chain employs TRBV9 and TRBJ2-3; TRBD2 might be the D (5 bases). The CDR3 is made up of 15 amino acids. The ends were cut back, 3 bases at V and 3 bases at J, with 14 bases in the middle. Germline lookup yields CDR1 SGDLS and CDR2 YYNGEE.